Listed below are T cell receptor beta chains from one sample, sequenced in a study of cytomegalovirus exposure and HLA in healthy donors. Produced via immunoSEQ multiplex PCR; TCRdb's table is partial and in-frame only. The sample has about 45,000 clones, 51% seen once; the top ten hold 5% to 6.5%. Sequencing was performed on PBMCs. These receptors all come from a man aged 55 to 70 in good health and CMV-seronegative. Both conserved end residues are part of each CDR3. The order of the fields is clone size, D gene, V gene, J gene, CDR3 DNA, CDR3 protein. The D gene is left open where the match is weak. A row's size may be missing; if present it is once, few, many or a size class.

-	-	TRBV7-2	TRBJ1-2	TGTGCCAGCAGCCATTCGACAGGAGCCGACGGCTACACCTTC	CASSHSTGADGYTF
-	TRBD2	TRBV10-1	TRBJ2-5	TGCGCCGGACCCGGCGGGGGGAACCAGTACTTC	CAGPGGGNQYF
-	TRBD1	TRBV29-1	TRBJ2-7	TGCAGCGTTGTTAGGGACAGGGGGCTCTACGAGCAGTACTTC	CSVVRDRGLYEQYF
-	TRBD1	TRBV13	TRBJ2-1	TGTGCCAGCAGCCCCCGGCAGGGGGCCAATGAGCAGTTCTTC	CASSPRQGANEQFF
-	TRBD1	TRBV19	TRBJ2-7	TGTGCCAGTAGTCGCCTCCCGGGACAGGGGGTGGTGGAGCAGTACTTC	CASSRLPGQGVVEQYF
once	-	TRBV6-6	TRBJ2-5	TGTGCCAGCAGTTACGGGCACTCGGGACAAGAGACCCAGTACTTC	CASSYGHSGQETQYF
-	TRBD1	TRBV7-9	TRBJ2-5	TGTGCCAGCAGCGGACAGGGTTGGCAAGAGACCCAGTACTTC	CASSGQGWQETQYF
-	TRBD1	TRBV6-5	TRBJ2-7	TGTGCCAGCAGTTATGGGACAGGGAGATACGAGCAGTACTTC	CASSYGTGRYEQYF
-	TRBD2	TRBV23-1	TRBJ2-5	TGCGCCAGCAGTCAATCGGGACTAGCGGGAGGGGCTGAGACCCAGTACTTC	CASSQSGLAGGAETQYF
medium-sized	TRBD2	TRBV27	TRBJ2-1	TGTGCCAGCAGTAGAGGGGGGACTAGCGGGACCAATGAGCAGTTCTTC	CASSRGGTSGTNEQFF
-	TRBD1	TRBV30	TRBJ2-1	TGTGCCTGGACAGACAGGGATGGGGTTGAGCAGTTCTTC	CAWTDRDGVEQFF
-	TRBD2	TRBV10-1	TRBJ2-3	TGCGCCAGCAGTTTGACGGGAGGGCCCTTAGATACGCAGTATTTT	CASSLTGGPLDTQYF
-	TRBD1	TRBV7-2	TRBJ2-1	TGTGCCAGCAGCTTAGCAGGGACAGGGTGGAGCAATGAGCAGTTCTTC	CASSLAGTGWSNEQFF
-	-	TRBV7-2	TRBJ2-3	TGTGCCAGCAGCTCCCAGGGTACTGGTGGAGATACGCAGTATTTT	CASSSQGTGGDTQYF
few	-	TRBV5-1	TRBJ1-4	TGCGCCAGCAGCGTCAGGGGTGTAGATGAAAAACTGTTTTTT	CASSVRGVDEKLFF
few	-	TRBV7-2	TRBJ2-6	TGTGCCAGCAGCTTATCAGAAACCGGGGCCAACGTCCTGACTTTC	CASSLSETGANVLTF
-	-	TRBV28	TRBJ2-7	TGTGCCAGCAGCACTCCTAGTTACGAGCAGTACTTC	CASSTPSYEQYF
-	TRBD2	TRBV4-3	TRBJ2-5	TGCGCCAGCAGCCAAGATAATTCCGCTAGCGGGAGGGCCGGAGAGACCCAGTACTTC	CASSQDNSASGRAGETQYF
-	-	TRBV7-6	TRBJ2-1	TGTGCCAGCAGCTTAGTACTAGCTGGAACCTACAATGAGCAGTTCTTC	CASSLVLAGTYNEQFF
-	-	TRBV7-2	TRBJ2-7	TGTGCCAGCAGCTTAGGGGCTACCTACGAGCAGTACTTC	CASSLGATYEQYF
once	TRBD1	TRBV4-3	TRBJ2-3	TGCGCCAGCAGCCAAGGGACAGGGCGGACAGATACGCAGTATTTT	CASSQGTGRTDTQYF
few	-	TRBV4-2	TRBJ2-6	TGTGCCAGCAGCCAAGAGGGGAGTGGGGCCAACGTCCTGACTTTC	CASSQEGSGANVLTF
-	-	TRBV18	TRBJ1-2	TGTGCCAGCTCACCACTCCCGCGGGGGGTCTATGGCTACACCTTC	CASSPLPRGVYGYTF
-	-	TRBV30	TRBJ2-7	TGTGCCTGGAGTGTAGGGGGGGGTCATCCGGGAAGGCAGTCATACGAGCAGTACTTC	CAWSVGGGHPGRQSYEQYF
-	TRBD2	TRBV6-1	TRBJ2-7	TGTGCCAGCAGCCCCACTAGCGGGCCCTACGAGCAGTACTTC	CASSPTSGPYEQYF
-	-	TRBV1	TRBJ2-1	TGCACCAGCAGACCACCGAAGCGGAGCTCCTACAATGAGCAGTTCTTC	CTSRPPKRSSYNEQFF
-	TRBD2	TRBV11-2	TRBJ2-1	TGTGCCAGCAGCTTGGGCTTCGCGGGAGGGCCAAATGAGCAGTTCTTC	CASSLGFAGGPNEQFF
-	-	TRBV4-2	TRBJ2-5	TGTGCCAGCAGCCAAGAGCTAGCGAGGGTCCAAGAGACCCAGTACTTC	CASSQELARVQETQYF
many	-	TRBV4-1	TRBJ1-5	TGCGCCAGCAGCCAAGAAGAATACTATCAGCCCCAGCATTTT	CASSQEEYYQPQHF
-	TRBD2	TRBV19	TRBJ2-5	TGTGCCAGTAGCGAGCGGGAGAGGAAGACCCAGTACTTC	CASSERERKTQYF
once	TRBD1	TRBV6-1	TRBJ1-2	TGTGCCAGCGATATACAGGGGGCCAATGGCTACACCTTC	CASDIQGANGYTF